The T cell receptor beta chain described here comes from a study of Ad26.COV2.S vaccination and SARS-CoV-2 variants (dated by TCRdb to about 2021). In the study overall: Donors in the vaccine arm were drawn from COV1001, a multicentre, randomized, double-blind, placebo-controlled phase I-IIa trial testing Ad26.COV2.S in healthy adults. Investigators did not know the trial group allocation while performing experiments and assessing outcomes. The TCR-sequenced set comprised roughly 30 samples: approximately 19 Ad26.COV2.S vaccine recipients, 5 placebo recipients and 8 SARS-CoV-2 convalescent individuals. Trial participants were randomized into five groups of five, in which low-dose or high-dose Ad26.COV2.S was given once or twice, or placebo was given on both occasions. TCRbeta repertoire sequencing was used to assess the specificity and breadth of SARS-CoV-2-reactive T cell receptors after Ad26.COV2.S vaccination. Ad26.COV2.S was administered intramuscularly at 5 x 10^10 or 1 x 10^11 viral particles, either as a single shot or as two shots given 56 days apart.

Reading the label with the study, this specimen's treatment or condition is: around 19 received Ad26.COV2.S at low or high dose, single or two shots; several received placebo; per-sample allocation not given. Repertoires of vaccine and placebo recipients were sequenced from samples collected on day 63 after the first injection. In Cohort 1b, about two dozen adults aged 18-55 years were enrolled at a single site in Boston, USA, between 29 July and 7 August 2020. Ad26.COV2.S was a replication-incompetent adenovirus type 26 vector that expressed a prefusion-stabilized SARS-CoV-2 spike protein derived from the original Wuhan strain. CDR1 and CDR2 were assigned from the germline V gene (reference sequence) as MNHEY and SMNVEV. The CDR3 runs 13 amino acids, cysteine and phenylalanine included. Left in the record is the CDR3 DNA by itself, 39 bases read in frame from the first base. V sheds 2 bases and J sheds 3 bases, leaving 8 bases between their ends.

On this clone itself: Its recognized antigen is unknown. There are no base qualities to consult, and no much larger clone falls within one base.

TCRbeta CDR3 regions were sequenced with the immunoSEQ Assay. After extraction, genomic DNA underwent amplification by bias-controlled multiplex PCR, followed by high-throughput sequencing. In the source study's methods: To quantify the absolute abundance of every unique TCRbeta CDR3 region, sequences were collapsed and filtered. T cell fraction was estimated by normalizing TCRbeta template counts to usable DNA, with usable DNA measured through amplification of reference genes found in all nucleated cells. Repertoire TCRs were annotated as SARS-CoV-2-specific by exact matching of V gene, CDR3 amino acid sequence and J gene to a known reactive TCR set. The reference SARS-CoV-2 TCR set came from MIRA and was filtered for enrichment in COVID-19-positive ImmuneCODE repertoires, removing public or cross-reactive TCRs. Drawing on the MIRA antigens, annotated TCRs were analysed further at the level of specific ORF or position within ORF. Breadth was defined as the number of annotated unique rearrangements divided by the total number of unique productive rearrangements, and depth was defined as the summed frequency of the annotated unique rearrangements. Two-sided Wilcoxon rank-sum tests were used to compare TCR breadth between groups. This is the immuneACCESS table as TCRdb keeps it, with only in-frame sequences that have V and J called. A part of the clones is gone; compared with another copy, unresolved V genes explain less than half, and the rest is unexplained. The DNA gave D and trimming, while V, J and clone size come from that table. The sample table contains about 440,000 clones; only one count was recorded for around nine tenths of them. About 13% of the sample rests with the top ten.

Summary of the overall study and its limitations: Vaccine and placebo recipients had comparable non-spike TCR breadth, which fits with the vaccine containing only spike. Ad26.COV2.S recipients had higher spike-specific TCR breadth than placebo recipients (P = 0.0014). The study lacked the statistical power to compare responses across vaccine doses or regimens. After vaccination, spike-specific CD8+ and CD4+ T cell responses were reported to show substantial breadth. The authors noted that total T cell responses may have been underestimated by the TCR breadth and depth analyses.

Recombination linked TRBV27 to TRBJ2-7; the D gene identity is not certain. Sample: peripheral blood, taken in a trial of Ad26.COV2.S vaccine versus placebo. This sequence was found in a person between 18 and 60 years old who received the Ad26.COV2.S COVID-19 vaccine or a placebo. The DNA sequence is TGTGCCAGCAGTTTAAGGGCAGACTACGAGCAGTACTTC. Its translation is CASSLRADYEQYF.